The rows below give T cell receptor beta chains drawn from one sample of a study of blood T cell repertoires in COVID-19. The method was immunoSEQ multiplex PCR; TCRdb's version includes in-frame clones alone and lacks a portion of them. This sample has roughly 260,000 clones; approximately 91% occur once, and the top ten carry 1.2%. Sequencing was performed on PBMCs or T cells enriched from blood (not recorded which). The receptors originated from a human donor in a cohort exposed to, infected with or recovered from COVID-19 (not recorded which). The donor label of this sample is uncertain. The conserved cysteine and the conserved F or W are not part of the CDR3 here.

TRBJ1-1 TRBV5-1 ASSPGLDSEAF
TRBJ1-6 TRBV7-3 ASSQQGMNSPLH
TRBJ2-7 TRBV4-1 ASSSGQGFSYEQY
TRBJ1-5 TRBV19 ASSQGADQPQH
TRBJ1-2 TRBV24-1 ATSSQGNYGYT
TRBJ2-7 TRBV2 ATDSGGTNEQY
TRBJ1-1 TRBV2 ASSGDRGGEAF
TRBJ2-1 TRBV5-1 ASSFSAGGYNEQF
TRBJ1-5 TRBV21-1 ASSKVGAGFQPQH
TRBJ1-3 TRBV24-1 ATSDSGDRAGNTIY
TRBJ1-4 TRBV18 ASSPQTTGNGGLLRRQREKLF
TRBJ2-1 TRBV27 ASSSSGRVANEQF
TRBJ2-1 TRBV1 TSSQGIGGSSYNEQF
TRBJ1-3 TRBV5-8 ASSLVVGVAGNTIY
TRBJ2-1 TRBV7-2 ASSRTSGGYNEQF
TRBJ1-3 TRBV29-1 SASRTGGPGNTIY
TRBJ1-1 TRBV7-3 ASSQQGPNTEAF
TRBJ2-1 TRBV7-9 ASSFLNGNEQF
TRBJ1-5 TRBV19 ASIPRPGVVGNQPQH
TRBJ1-6 TRBV11-2 ASTLGNSPLH
TRBJ1-5 TRBV28 ASSISTGRSNQPQH
TRBJ2-1 TRBV5-5 ASSLSGGQDEQF
TRBJ1-1 TRBV7-8 ASSSRNTEAF
TRBJ2-5 TRBV30 AWSVRNRDSETQY
TRBJ2-5 TRBV6-5 ASSLGLAGGETQY
TRBJ2-3 TRBV6-2/TRBV6-3 ASSPRGTDTQY
TRBJ2-3 TRBV6-4 ASSTGEDTDTQY
TRBJ1-2 TRBV7-2 ASSSDSLNYGYT
TRBJ1-2 TRBV24-1 ATSAPRDSGSNYGYT
TRBJ2-3 TRBV6-4 ASSELAGGHTDTQY
TRBJ1-6 TRBV6-5 ASSLKTGDTPLH
TRBJ2-7 TRBV5-1 ASSWTGTASYEQY
TRBJ2-7 TRBV19 ASSMGGYEQY
TRBJ1-1 TRBV19 ASLGPGQGARAF
TRBJ2-5 TRBV7-3 ASKKTVQETQY
TRBJ1-6 TRBV4-2 ASSQDIVSSYNSPLH
TRBJ2-5 TRBV7-3 ASSPDSIAETQY
TRBJ1-1 TRBV29-1 SVEGQGMNTEAF
TRBJ1-2 TRBV3-1/TRBV3-2 ASSHQDRAHYGYT
TRBJ1-4 TRBV7-8 ASSLKGLTASEKLF
TRBJ1-4 TRBV18 ASSPINEKLF